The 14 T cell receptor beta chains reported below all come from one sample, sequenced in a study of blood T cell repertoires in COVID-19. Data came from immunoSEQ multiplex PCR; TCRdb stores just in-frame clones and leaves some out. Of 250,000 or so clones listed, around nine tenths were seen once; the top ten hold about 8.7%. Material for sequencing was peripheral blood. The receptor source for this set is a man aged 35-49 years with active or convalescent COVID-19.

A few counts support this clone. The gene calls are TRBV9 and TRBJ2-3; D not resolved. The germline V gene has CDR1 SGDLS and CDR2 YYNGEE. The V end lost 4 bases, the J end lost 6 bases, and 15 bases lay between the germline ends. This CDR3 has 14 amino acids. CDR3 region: CASSPPLASDTQYF. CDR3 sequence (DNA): TGTGCCAGCAGCCCACCCCTTGCGAGCGATACGCAGTATTTT.

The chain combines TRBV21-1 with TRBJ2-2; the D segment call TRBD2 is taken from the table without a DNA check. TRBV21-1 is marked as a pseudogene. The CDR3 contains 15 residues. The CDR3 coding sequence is TGTGCCAGCACTCGGGGTACGGTGAACACCGGGGAGCTGTTTTTT. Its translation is CASTRGTVNTGELFF.

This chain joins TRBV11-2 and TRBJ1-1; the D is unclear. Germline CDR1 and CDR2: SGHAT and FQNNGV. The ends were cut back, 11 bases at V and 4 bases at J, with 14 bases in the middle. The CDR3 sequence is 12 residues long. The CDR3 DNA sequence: TGTGCCGACGGCGAGGAGAGCACTGAAGCTTTCTTT. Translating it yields CADGEESTEAFF. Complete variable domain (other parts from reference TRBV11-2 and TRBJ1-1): EAGVAQSPRYKIIEKRQSVAFWCNPISGHATLYWYQQILGQGPKLLIQFQNNGVVDDSQLPKDRFSAERLKGVDSTLKIQPAKLEDSAVYLCADGEESTEAFFGQGTRLTVV.

In DNA form, the CDR3 reads TGTGCCACCAGCAGAGACCGGGAAAGGGTACAGCCCCAGCATTTT. Protein product: CATSRDRERVQPQHF. The chain joins TRBV15 to TRBJ1-5; no firm D call. The germline gives CDR1 LNHNV, CDR2 YYDKDF (reference sequence). V was pared by 0 bases and J by 7 bases, with 13 bases between. The CDR3 runs to 15 residues.

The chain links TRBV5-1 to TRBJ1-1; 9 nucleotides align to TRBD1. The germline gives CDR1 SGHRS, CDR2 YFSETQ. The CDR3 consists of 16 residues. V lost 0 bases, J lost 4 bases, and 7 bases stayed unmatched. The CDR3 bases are TGCGCCAGCAGCTTGGAAGGACAGGGGACTTTCACTGAAGCTTTCTTT. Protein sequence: CASSLEGQGTFTEAFF.

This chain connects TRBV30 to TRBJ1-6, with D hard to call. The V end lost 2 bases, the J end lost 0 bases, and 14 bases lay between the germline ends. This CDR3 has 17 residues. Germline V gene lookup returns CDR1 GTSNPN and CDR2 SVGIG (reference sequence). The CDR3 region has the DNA TGTGCCTGGAGTAGCCCAGGCATAAGCTCCTATAATTCACCCCTCCACTTT. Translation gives CAWSSPGISSYNSPLHF.

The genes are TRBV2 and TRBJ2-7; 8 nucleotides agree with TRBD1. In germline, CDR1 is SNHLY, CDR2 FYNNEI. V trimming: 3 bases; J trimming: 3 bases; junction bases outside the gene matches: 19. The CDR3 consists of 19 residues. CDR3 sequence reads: CASSEWGQEFSLFSYEQYF. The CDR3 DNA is TGTGCCAGCAGTGAGTGGGGACAGGAGTTTAGTCTATTCAGCTACGAGCAGTACTTC.

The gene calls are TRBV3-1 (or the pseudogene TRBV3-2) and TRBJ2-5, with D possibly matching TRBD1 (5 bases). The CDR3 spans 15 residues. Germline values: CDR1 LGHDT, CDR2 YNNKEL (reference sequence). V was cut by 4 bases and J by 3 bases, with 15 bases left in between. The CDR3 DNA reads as TGTGCCAGCAGCCCCCCCGGAGACAGCGAAGAGACCCAGTACTTC. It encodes CASSPPGDSEETQYF.

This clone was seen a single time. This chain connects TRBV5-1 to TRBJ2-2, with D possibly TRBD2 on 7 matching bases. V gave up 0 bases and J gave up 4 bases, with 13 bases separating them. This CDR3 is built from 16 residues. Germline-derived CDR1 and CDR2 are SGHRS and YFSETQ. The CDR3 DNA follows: TGCGCCAGCAGCTTGGCCCGGGGGGCGAGCACCGGGGAGCTGTTTTTT. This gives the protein CASSLARGASTGELFF.

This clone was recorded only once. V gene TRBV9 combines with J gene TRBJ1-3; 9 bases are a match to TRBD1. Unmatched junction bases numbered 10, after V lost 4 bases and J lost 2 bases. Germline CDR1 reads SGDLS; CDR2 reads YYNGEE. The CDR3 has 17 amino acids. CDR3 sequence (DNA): TGTGCCAGCAGCCCGAATTCCGGGACAGGGACTGGAAACACCATATATTTT. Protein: CASSPNSGTGTGNTIYF.

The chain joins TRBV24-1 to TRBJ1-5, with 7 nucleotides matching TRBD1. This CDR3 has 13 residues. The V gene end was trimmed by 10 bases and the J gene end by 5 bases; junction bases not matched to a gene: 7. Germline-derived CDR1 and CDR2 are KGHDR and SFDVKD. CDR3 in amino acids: CATARQGDQPQHF. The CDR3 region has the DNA TGTGCCACAGCCAGACAGGGCGATCAGCCCCAGCATTTT.

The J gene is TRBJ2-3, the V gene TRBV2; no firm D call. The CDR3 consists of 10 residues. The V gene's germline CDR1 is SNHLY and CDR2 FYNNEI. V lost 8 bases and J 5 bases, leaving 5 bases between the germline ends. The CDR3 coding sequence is TGTGCCAGCGGCCGAGATACGCAGTATTTT. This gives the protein CASGRDTQYF. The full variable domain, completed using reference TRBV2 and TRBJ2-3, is EPEVTQTPSHQVTQMGQEVILRCVPISNHLYFYWYRQILGQKVEFLVSFYNNEISEKSEIFDDQFSVERPDGSNFTLKIRSTKLEDSAMYFCASGRDTQYFGPGTRLTVL.

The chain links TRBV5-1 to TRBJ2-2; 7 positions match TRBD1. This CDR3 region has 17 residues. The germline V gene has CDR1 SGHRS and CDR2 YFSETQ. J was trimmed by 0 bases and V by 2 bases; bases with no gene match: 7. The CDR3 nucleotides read TGCGCCAGCAGCTTCCCTCCGGGACAGACGAACACCGGGGAGCTGTTTTTT. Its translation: CASSFPPGQTNTGELFF. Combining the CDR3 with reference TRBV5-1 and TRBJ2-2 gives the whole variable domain KAGVTQTPRYLIKTRGQQVTLSCSPISGHRSVSWYQQTPGQGLQFLFEYFSETQRNKGNFPGRFSGRQFSNSRSEMNVSTLELGDSALYLCASSFPPGQTNTGELFFGEGSRLTVL.

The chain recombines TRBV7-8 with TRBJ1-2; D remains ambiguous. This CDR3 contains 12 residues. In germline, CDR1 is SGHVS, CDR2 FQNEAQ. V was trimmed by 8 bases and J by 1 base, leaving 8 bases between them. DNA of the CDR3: TGTGCCAGCCAGCGGGATAACTATGGCTACACCTTC. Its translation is CASQRDNYGYTF. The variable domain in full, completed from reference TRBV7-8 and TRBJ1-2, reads GAGVSQSPRYKVAKRGQDVALRCDPISGHVSLFWYQQALGQGPEFLTYFQNEAQLDKSGLPSDRFFAERPEGSVSTLKIQRTQQEDSAVYLCASQRDNYGYTFGSGTRLTVV.